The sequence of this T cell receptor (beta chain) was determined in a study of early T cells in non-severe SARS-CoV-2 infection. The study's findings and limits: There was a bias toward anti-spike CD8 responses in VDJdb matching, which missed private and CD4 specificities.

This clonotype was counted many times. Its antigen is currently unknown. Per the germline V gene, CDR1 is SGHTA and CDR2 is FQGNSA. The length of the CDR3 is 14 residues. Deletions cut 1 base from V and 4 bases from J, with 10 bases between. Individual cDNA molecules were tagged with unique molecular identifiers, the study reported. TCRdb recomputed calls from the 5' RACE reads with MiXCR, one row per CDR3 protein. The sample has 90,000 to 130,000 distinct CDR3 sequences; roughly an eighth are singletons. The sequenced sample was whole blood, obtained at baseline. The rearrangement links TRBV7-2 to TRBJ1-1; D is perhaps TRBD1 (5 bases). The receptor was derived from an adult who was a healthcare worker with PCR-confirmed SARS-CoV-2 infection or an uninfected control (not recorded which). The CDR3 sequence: CASSLGQSSTEAFF. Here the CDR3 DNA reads TGTGCCAGCAGCTTAGGACAGTCGAGCACTGAAGCTTTCTTT.